The rows below give T cell receptor beta chains drawn from one sample of a study of blood T cells in healthy people across ages. One entry per CDR3 protein results from TCRdb running MiXCR on the 5' RACE reads. The profile covers about a million distinct CDR3 sequences, with around 48% appearing a single time and roughly 13% taken by the ten largest. Specimen: blood. Receptors were obtained from a man between 25 and 39 years old in good health. CDR3s include the opening cysteine and the closing phenylalanine or tryptophan. A D gene is named only where the DNA matches it firmly. Not every row has a clone size; where given, it reads once, few, many or a size class.

CDR3 DNA | CDR3 protein | J gene | V gene | clone size | D gene
TGTGCCAGCAGTAGCGGGGAGCCCACAGATACGCAGTATTTT | CASSSGEPTDTQYF | TRBJ2-3 | TRBV6-4 | . | TRBD2
TGTGCCAGCAGTCAGACAGGGGGCGGATTCTACGGGCAGTACTTC | CASSQTGGGFYGQYF | TRBJ2-7 | TRBV12-3/TRBV12-4 | . | TRBD1
TGTGCCAGCAGTTACCGGGGGACTCCCGACAACGAGCAGTACTTC | CASSYRGTPDNEQYF | TRBJ2-7 | TRBV6-5 | . | .
TGTGCCAGCTCACCTTCCGACAGCAGGGGCTACACCTTC | CASSPSDSRGYTF | TRBJ1-2 | TRBV18 | few | .
TGCAGTGCCGTCCCCCCGGCAGGGATGAGAGATACGCAGTATTTT | CSAVPPAGMRDTQYF | TRBJ2-3 | TRBV20-1 | few | .
TGCAGCGGAGGGGCGGGGGGGCCCCTCAATGAGCAGTTCTTC | CSGGAGGPLNEQFF | TRBJ2-1 | TRBV29-1 | many | TRBD2
TGTGCCAGCCGTTCTCTTACGGGGGCCCAGGGTGGCTACACCTTC | CASRSLTGAQGGYTF | TRBJ1-2 | TRBV11-2 | few | .
TGTGCCACCAGTGATTCCGGACAGGGCCTAGCCAAAAACATTCAGTACTTC | CATSDSGQGLAKNIQYF | TRBJ2-4 | TRBV24-1 | . | TRBD1
TGTGCCAGCAGTGGTGGACGGACCAATACGAATGAGCAGTTCTTC | CASSGGRTNTNEQFF | TRBJ2-1 | TRBV9 | few | .
TGTGCCAGCAGCTTAGAGGCAGCCAGCTCCTATAATTCACCCCTCCACTTT | CASSLEAASSYNSPLHF | TRBJ1-6 | TRBV7-6 | few | .
TGTGCCAGCAGAGTAATAGGGGGCGAGCAGTACTTC | CASRVIGGEQYF | TRBJ2-7 | TRBV2 | . | .
TGTGCCACTACGACACCGCGGGATAATTCACCCCTCCACTTT | CATTTPRDNSPLHF | TRBJ1-6 | TRBV27 | . | .
TGTGCCAGCAGTTACGACACCTTGGGCAAAAACATTCAGTACTTC | CASSYDTLGKNIQYF | TRBJ2-4 | TRBV6-5 | few | .
TGTGCCATCAGCCCCGGGACCGAAGCTTTCTTT | CAISPGTEAFF | TRBJ1-1 | TRBV10-3 | . | .
TGTGCTAGTGGTTCTCCCGTCCGCAGGTTACGCTACGAGCAGTACTTC | CASGSPVRRLRYEQYF | TRBJ2-7 | TRBV12-5 | . | .
TGTGCCAGCAGCGTAGGAACTAGCGGGGGGTACCAAGAGACCCAGTACTTC | CASSVGTSGGYQETQYF | TRBJ2-5 | TRBV9 | . | TRBD2
TGTGCCAGCACCCTAGCCCTCACAGATACGCAGTATTTT | CASTLALTDTQYF | TRBJ2-3 | TRBV6-2/TRBV6-3 | few | .
TGTGCCAGCAGTTTAGAAGGGGATACCTACGAGCAGTACTTC | CASSLEGDTYEQYF | TRBJ2-7 | TRBV5-1 | . | .
TGTGCCAGCAGTCCCGGAATAGGGCGCTCTAGCACAGATACGCAGTATTTT | CASSPGIGRSSTDTQYF | TRBJ2-3 | TRBV27 | . | .
TGCAGCGTTGCCCGGGACAGGGGGGTCTCTGGGGCCAACGTCCTGACTTTC | CSVARDRGVSGANVLTF | TRBJ2-6 | TRBV29-1 | . | TRBD1
TGCAGTGCCCGACAAACTAGCGAGGAGACCCAGTACTTC | CSARQTSEETQYF | TRBJ2-5 | TRBV20-1 | . | TRBD2
TGCAGTGCTGGAGGGGTCAGCTCCTACGAGCAGTACTTC | CSAGGVSSYEQYF | TRBJ2-7 | TRBV20-1 | . | .
TGCGCCAGCAGGAGGACAGGGGAAGAGACCCAGTACTTC | CASRRTGEETQYF | TRBJ2-5 | TRBV5-1 | few | TRBD1
TGTGCCAGTAGTATACAACAGGATAGAGGCGGCTACACCTTC | CASSIQQDRGGYTF | TRBJ1-2 | TRBV19 | . | .
TGTGCCAGCACCCTCTTATCTGTCCCCTACGAGCAGTACTTC | CASTLLSVPYEQYF | TRBJ2-7 | TRBV28 | few | .
TGTGCCAGCAGCAAAGACCAAGCGGGGCAAGAGACCCAGTACTTC | CASSKDQAGQETQYF | TRBJ2-5 | TRBV21-1 | few | .
TGTGCCAGCAGTTACTCATCAGGGGGGACAGGGGACAATTCACCCCTCCACTTT | CASSYSSGGTGDNSPLHF | TRBJ1-6 | TRBV6-5 | . | TRBD1
TGCAGCGTTGAAAGTAGGCGAGCTGGCACAGATACGCAGTATTTT | CSVESRRAGTDTQYF | TRBJ2-3 | TRBV29-1 | few | .
TGTGCCAGCGGAAGGACTTCCCTCTGCGATGAGCAGTTCTTC | CASGRTSLCDEQFF | TRBJ2-1 | TRBV21-1 | . | .
TGTGCCAGCAGGGGGCAGGGGGACACAGATACGCAGTATTTT | CASRGQGDTDTQYF | TRBJ2-3 | TRBV4-2 | once | TRBD1
TGTGCCAGCAGTGAGGGGACTAGCGGGGCAGATACGCAGTATTTT | CASSEGTSGADTQYF | TRBJ2-3 | TRBV2 | few | TRBD2
TGCGCCAGCAGCTCCTTCCGGGACAGCTACGAGCAGTACTTC | CASSSFRDSYEQYF | TRBJ2-7 | TRBV5-1 | few | TRBD1
TGTGCCAGCAGTTCGGGACTAGCGGTCTCCTACAATGAGCAGTTCTTC | CASSSGLAVSYNEQFF | TRBJ2-1 | TRBV12-3/TRBV12-4 | . | TRBD2
TGCAGTGCCGGGGAACCCGGATGGTACGAGCAGTACTTC | CSAGEPGWYEQYF | TRBJ2-7 | TRBV20-1 | . | .
TGCAGTGGGGACAGGGGATACAATGAGCAGTTCTTC | CSGDRGYNEQFF | TRBJ2-1 | TRBV20-1 | many | TRBD1
TGTGCCAGCAGGCCCGGGACTAGCTTAAATGAGCAGTTCTTC | CASRPGTSLNEQFF | TRBJ2-1 | TRBV6-6 | few | TRBD2
TGTGCCATCAGTGATTTCGGGGGAGAGACCCAGTACTTC | CAISDFGGETQYF | TRBJ2-5 | TRBV10-3 | few | .
TGTGCCAGCAGCGTAAGCCAATTAGACAGGGTCGGCTACACCTTC | CASSVSQLDRVGYTF | TRBJ1-2 | TRBV9 | . | TRBD1
TGTGCCAGCACCGACTCGGGAGCTGACCGTGAGACCCAGTACTTC | CASTDSGADRETQYF | TRBJ2-5 | TRBV12-3/TRBV12-4 | . | .
TGTGCCAGCAGCTTGAGGGTAGCGTGGGGCACAGATACGCAGTATTTT | CASSLRVAWGTDTQYF | TRBJ2-3 | TRBV11-2 | . | .
TGTGCCAGCAGCTCCTCAGGGCGAGGACTCTATGGCTACACCTTC | CASSSSGRGLYGYTF | TRBJ1-2 | TRBV7-8 | . | .
TGTGCCAGCAGCTTCCCTAGCGGGGGGGTCAATGAGCAGTACTTC | CASSFPSGGVNEQYF | TRBJ2-7 | TRBV7-9 | few | TRBD2
TGTGCCAGCAGTTTAGTACACGGTCAGCCCCAGCATTTT | CASSLVHGQPQHF | TRBJ1-5 | TRBV12-3/TRBV12-4 | . | .
TGTGCCAGCAGATTGGAGCAGAGGAGCTCCTACGAGCAGTACTTC | CASRLEQRSSYEQYF | TRBJ2-7 | TRBV28 | . | .
TGTGCCAGCAGCTTGAGTACCAACTACGAGCAGTACTTC | CASSLSTNYEQYF | TRBJ2-7 | TRBV5-6 | few | .
TGTGCCAGCAGCCAAAGCTCAAGGAATCAGCCCCAGCATTTT | CASSQSSRNQPQHF | TRBJ1-5 | TRBV3-1 | . | .
TGTGCCAGCAGCTTAAGGTACAATCAGCCCCAGCATTTT | CASSLRYNQPQHF | TRBJ1-5 | TRBV11-3 | . | .
TGCGCCAGCAGCTTGAGGCCAGCATCCTACAATGAGCAGTTCTTC | CASSLRPASYNEQFF | TRBJ2-1 | TRBV5-1 | few | .